A selection of T cell receptor beta chains follows, all from one sample in a study of cytomegalovirus exposure and HLA in healthy donors. Repertoires were generated with immunoSEQ multiplex PCR, while TCRdb's copy carries only in-frame clones and drops some. The repertoire holds tens of thousands of clones, with roughly 84% as singletons. Specimen: PBMCs. All receptors derive from a human donor in good health. The CDR3 runs from the conserved cysteine through the conserved F or W. The D gene is left open where the match is weak. Not every row has a clone size; where given, it reads once, few, many or a size class.

D gene: .; J gene: TRBJ2-2; V gene: TRBV11-2; CDR3 length: 13; clone size: .; CDR3 protein: CASSPSVTGELFF; CDR3 DNA: TGTGCCAGCAGCCCCAGCGTCACCGGGGAGCTGTTTTTT
D gene: .; J gene: TRBJ2-1; V gene: TRBV15; CDR3 length: 15; clone size: once; CDR3 protein: CATSRDAGGGNEQFF; CDR3 DNA: TGTGCCACCAGCAGAGATGCAGGAGGTGGGAATGAGCAGTTCTTC
D gene: TRBD1; J gene: TRBJ1-6; V gene: TRBV5-8; CDR3 length: 17; clone size: .; CDR3 protein: CASSLSGGAGGNSPLHF; CDR3 DNA: TGTGCCAGCAGCTTGTCGGGTGGGGCAGGGGGTAATTCACCCCTCCACTTT
D gene: .; J gene: TRBJ2-7; V gene: TRBV11-2; CDR3 length: 13; clone size: once; CDR3 protein: CASSLGHSYEQYF; CDR3 DNA: TGTGCCAGCAGCTTAGGGCACTCCTACGAGCAGTACTTC
D gene: TRBD1; J gene: TRBJ2-6; V gene: TRBV11-3; CDR3 length: 19; clone size: .; CDR3 protein: CASSLAAGTGISGANVLTF; CDR3 DNA: TGTGCCAGCAGCTTAGCCGCGGGGACAGGGATTTCTGGGGCCAACGTCCTGACTTTC
D gene: .; J gene: TRBJ2-7; V gene: TRBV7-8; CDR3 length: 14; clone size: .; CDR3 protein: CASSSGTLHYEQYF; CDR3 DNA: TGTGCCAGCAGCTCAGGGACTCTTCACTACGAGCAGTACTTC
D gene: TRBD2; J gene: TRBJ2-2; V gene: TRBV9; CDR3 length: 17; clone size: .; CDR3 protein: CASSLNRGGTNTGELFF; CDR3 DNA: TGTGCCAGCAGCCTCAACCGGGGGGGCACGAACACCGGGGAGCTGTTTTTT
D gene: .; J gene: TRBJ1-2; V gene: TRBV5-1; CDR3 length: 15; clone size: .; CDR3 protein: CASIPYYGGNYGYTF; CDR3 DNA: TGCGCCAGCATCCCGTATTACGGAGGGAACTATGGCTACACCTTC
D gene: TRBD2; J gene: TRBJ2-2; V gene: TRBV5-6; CDR3 length: 16; clone size: .; CDR3 protein: CASSRRLAGNTGELFF; CDR3 DNA: TGTGCCAGCAGCCGGAGACTAGCGGGGAACACCGGGGAGCTGTTTTTT
D gene: TRBD1; J gene: TRBJ2-1; V gene: TRBV7-3; CDR3 length: 17; clone size: .; CDR3 protein: CASSAGQGALHINEQFF; CDR3 DNA: TGTGCCAGCAGCGCCGGACAGGGGGCTCTTCACATCAATGAGCAGTTCTTC
D gene: TRBD2; J gene: TRBJ2-7; V gene: TRBV18; CDR3 length: 14; clone size: .; CDR3 protein: CASSSGLVSYEQYF; CDR3 DNA: TGTGCCAGCTCTTCCGGACTAGTAAGCTACGAGCAGTACTTC
D gene: .; J gene: TRBJ2-3; V gene: TRBV10-3; CDR3 length: 14; clone size: .; CDR3 protein: CAITPGPNTDTQYF; CDR3 DNA: TGTGCCATCACCCCAGGCCCCAACACAGATACGCAGTATTTT
D gene: .; J gene: TRBJ1-1; V gene: TRBV29-1; CDR3 length: 12; clone size: .; CDR3 protein: CSVEVSPGRAFF; CDR3 DNA: TGCAGCGTTGAAGTCTCTCCAGGGCGGGCTTTCTTT